The 20 T cell receptor beta chains in this list originate from one sample, sequenced in a study of cytomegalovirus exposure and HLA in healthy donors (dated by TCRdb to about 2017). Receptor libraries were prepared by the immunoSEQ multiplex PCR assay. What TCRdb holds here is the immuneACCESS table cut down to in-frame rearrangements. Part of the clones is not present; checked against another copy, under half of the missing clones reflect an unresolved V gene, and the others are unexplained. The sample table lists fewer than 200,000 clones, 85% to 90% of them with a count of one. The top ten hold 4.2% of the sample. Input material: PBMCs. The receptors originated from a man between 18 and 35 years old in good health and CMV-seropositive.

The rearrangement links TRBV7-8 to TRBJ2-1, with 7 bases aligning to TRBD2. Trimming took 5 bases from V and 0 from J; bases not matched to a gene: 4. Germline CDR1 reads SGHVS; CDR2 reads FQNEAQ. There are 15 residues in the CDR3. CDR3 amino acids: CASSIKRDSYNEQFF. The CDR3 nucleotides are TGTGCCAGCAGCATCAAGCGGGACTCCTACAATGAGCAGTTCTTC.

The chain recombines TRBV7-6 with TRBJ1-1, with D perhaps TRBD1 (5 bases). The germline V and J ends were trimmed by 5 bases and 7 bases, with 14 bases remaining between them. The CDR3 is 13 residues long. Germline CDR1 SGHVS, CDR2 FNYEAQ. The CDR3 DNA sequence: TGTGCCAGCAGCCTGACGGGGGTAGGTGAAGCTTTCTTT. Its protein is CASSLTGVGEAFF.

This clone was recorded a few times. This chain uses TRBV28 with TRBJ2-7, with TRBD1 as a possible D gene (6 bases). CDR3 size: 13 residues. Germline CDR1 MDHEN, CDR2 SYDVKM. The germline V and J ends were trimmed by 7 bases and 1 base, with 11 bases remaining between them. The chain's CDR3 is CASTAGASYEQYF. The CDR3 nucleotides are TGTGCCAGCACTGCAGGGGCATCCTACGAGCAGTACTTC.

The chain recombines TRBV6-4 with TRBJ2-3; 8 bases match TRBD2. The CDR3 contains 14 residues. Trimming took 6 bases from V and 0 from J; bases not matched to a gene: 2. Looked up from germline, CDR1 is MRHNA and CDR2 is SNTAGT. This chain's CDR3 is CASRLAASTDTQYF. In DNA form, the CDR3 reads TGTGCCAGCAGACTAGCGGCTAGCACAGATACGCAGTATTTT.

This clone was picked up one time. The chain links TRBV9 to TRBJ2-7; D is perhaps TRBD2 (5 bases). The germline V gene has CDR1 SGDLS and CDR2 YYNGEE. Trimming left V 4 bases short and J 0 bases short, with 11 bases between. This CDR3 has 14 amino acids. Here the CDR3 DNA reads TGTGCCAGCAGCCCGCGGGCCGACTCCTACGAGCAGTACTTC. It codes for CASSPRADSYEQYF.

The chain employs TRBV6-1 and TRBJ1-1, with 8 positions matching TRBD1. The CDR3 consists of 13 residues. Trimming took 6 bases from V and 8 from J; bases not matched to a gene: 8. In germline, CDR1 is MNHNS, CDR2 SASEGT. CDR3 sequence (DNA): TGTGCCAGCAGACCACAGGGGGAATCAGAAGCTTTCTTT. Translation gives CASRPQGESEAFF.

The chain employs TRBV27 and TRBJ2-7; D unresolved. Deletions cut 2 bases from V and 3 bases from J, with 8 bases between. The CDR3 has 13 residues. In germline, CDR1 is MNHEY, CDR2 SMNVEV (reference sequence). CDR3 sequence reads: CASSLGLIYEQYF. The CDR3 DNA reads as TGTGCCAGCAGTTTAGGTCTAATCTACGAGCAGTACTTC.

The chain's CDR3 is CASSQHPEGGRATDTQYF. The CDR3 nucleotides read TGCGCCAGCAGCCAACACCCCGAAGGAGGAAGGGCCACAGATACGCAGTATTTT. The V and J genes are TRBV4-1 and TRBJ2-3; D may be TRBD2 (5 bases). Between the trimmed V and J ends, which lost 2 bases and 2 bases, there was a span of 20 bases. Germline V CDR1 and CDR2: MGHRA, YSYEKL. This CDR3 is built from 18 residues.

The chain joins TRBV13 to TRBJ2-3; 8 nucleotides line up with TRBD2. J gave up 2 bases and V 2 bases, and 6 bases lay outside the gene matches. The germline gives CDR1 PRHDT, CDR2 FYEKMQ (reference sequence). There are 16 residues in the CDR3. CDR3 nucleotide sequence: TGTGCCAGCAGCTTAAGAGCGGGAGAACCCACAGATACGCAGTATTTT. It translates to CASSLRAGEPTDTQYF.

This chain links TRBV29-1 with TRBJ1-1; possible D gene TRBD1, 5 bases. There are 14 residues in the CDR3. Looked up from germline, CDR1 is SQVTM and CDR2 is ANQGSEA. V was trimmed by 2 bases and J by 2 bases, leaving 12 bases between them. The CDR3: CSVESGSVNTEAFF. The CDR3 coding sequence is TGCAGCGTTGAATCAGGGTCCGTTAACACTGAAGCTTTCTTT.

There are a few counts of this clone. The chain uses TRBV18 and TRBJ1-5; D is unclear. V lost 2 bases and J lost 5, with 13 bases in between. The CDR3 loop spans 15 amino acids. From germline, CDR1 is KGHSH and CDR2 LQKENI. The CDR3 DNA reads as TGTGCCAGCTCACCAAAACACGGAGGGCATCAGCCCCAGCATTTT. Residues: CASSPKHGGHQPQHF. Looking up the rest from reference TRBV18 and TRBJ1-5 gives the full variable domain: NAGVMQNPRHLVRRRGQEARLRCSPMKGHSHVYWYRQLPEEGLKFMVYLQKENIIDESGMPKERFSAEFPKEGPSILRIQQVVRGDSAAYFCASSPKHGGHQPQHFGDGTRLSIL.

The chain joins TRBV5-1 to TRBJ2-7, with D maybe TRBD2 (5 bases). The length of the CDR3 is 16 residues. V was pared by 2 bases and J by 6 bases, with 21 bases between. Germline CDR1 reads SGHRS; CDR2 reads YFSETQ. The DNA of the CDR3 is TGCGCCAGCAGCTTTGTTTTCGGGGAAATTGCGCCCGAGCAGTACTTC. It yields the protein CASSFVFGEIAPEQYF.

The chain combines TRBV29-1 with TRBJ2-6; D ambiguous. V lost 4 bases, J lost 0 bases, and 7 bases lay in between. Germline V gives CDR1 SQVTM, CDR2 ANQGSEA. The CDR3 spans 14 residues. In DNA, the CDR3 is TGCAGCGTTGTCACGAGCTCTGGGGCCAACGTCCTGACTTTC. Protein product: CSVVTSSGANVLTF.

This clone was observed a single time. The V gene is TRBV29-1, the J gene TRBJ2-1, with TRBD2 identical over 12 bases. Germline assignment: CDR1 SQVTM and CDR2 ANQGSEA. The ends lost 2 bases at V and 3 bases at J; junction bases unmatched: 2. CDR3 length: 15 residues. CDR3 DNA: TGCAGCGTTGAACCGACTAGCGGGAGCTACAATGAGCAGTTCTTC. It encodes CSVEPTSGSYNEQFF.

The CDR3 bases are TGTGCCAGCAGCTTAGTACAGGGAGGGGACTACGAGCAGTACTTC. Its protein product is CASSLVQGGDYEQYF. This rearrangement joins TRBV7-6 to TRBJ2-7; D perhaps matches TRBD2 (7 bases). There are 15 residues in the CDR3. Looked up from germline, CDR1 is SGHVS and CDR2 is FNYEAQ. The V end lost 1 base, the J end lost 3 bases, and 13 bases lay between the germline ends.

The chain couples TRBV2 to TRBJ2-5; 8 bases agree with TRBD1. The CDR3 is 13 residues long. The germline V gene encodes CDR1 SNHLY and CDR2 FYNNEI. Losses at the gene ends were 7 bases for V and 11 bases for J; bases not matched to a gene: 12. This CDR3 reads CASKGQGLGEQYF. CDR3 nucleotides: TGTGCCAGCAAAGGACAGGGATTGGGGGAGCAGTACTTC.

The V and J genes are TRBV2 and TRBJ1-5; 8 nucleotides align to TRBD1. CDR3 length equals 14 residues. Unmatched junction bases numbered 4, after V lost 6 bases and J lost 3 bases. The germline gives CDR1 SNHLY, CDR2 FYNNEI. In DNA, the CDR3 is TGTGCCAGCAGCGCGGGACAGGACAATCAGCCCCAGCATTTT. Residues: CASSAGQDNQPQHF.

V and J are TRBV9 and TRBJ2-1, with D uncertain. V lost 0 bases, J lost 7 bases, and 8 bases lay in between. Germline loops: CDR1 SGDLS, CDR2 YYNGEE. The CDR3 contains 13 residues. CDR3 DNA: TGTGCCAGCAGCGTAGCTTTAATGAATGAGCAGTTCTTC. Encoded protein: CASSVALMNEQFF.

This CDR3 reads CASSSDRLNTEAFF. The DNA of the CDR3 is TGTGCCAGCAGCTCCGACAGGCTGAACACTGAAGCTTTCTTT. The V gene is TRBV7-9, the J gene TRBJ1-1; D possibly corresponds to TRBD1 (6 bases). V lost 4 bases, J lost 0 bases, and 9 bases lay in between. This CDR3 is built from 14 residues. Germline V CDR1 and CDR2: SEHNR, FQNEAQ (reference sequence).

The chain employs TRBV5-1 and TRBJ1-2; tentative D call: TRBD1 (6 bases). Germline V gives CDR1 SGHRS, CDR2 YFSETQ. V was cut by 0 bases and J by 2 bases, with 11 bases left in between. The CDR3 extends over 15 amino acids. CDR3 sequence (DNA): TGCGCCAGCAGCTTGGGGGCAGGGGTAAACTATGGCTACACCTTC. This encodes CASSLGAGVNYGYTF.